This T cell receptor (beta chain) was profiled in a study of T cells in Graves' hyperthyroidism and ophthalmopathy. This clonotype showed up many times. Amplification of TCR beta CDR3 regions was performed using RNA transcripts as template. The primer set for the first-round RT-PCR of the TCR CDR3 was HTBI. TCRdb independently ran MiXCR on the multiplex PCR reads; one entry per CDR3 protein. The table lists some 650,000 distinct CDR3 sequences, 16% of them singletons. The CDR3 is 15 residues long. From germline, CDR1 is DFQATT and CDR2 SNEGSKA (reference sequence). V shed 6 bases, J shed 5 bases, and the junction held 5 bases outside the gene matches.

Sequences were obtained from blood. This TCR was sampled from a woman between 40 and 55 years old with Graves' ophthalmopathy. The gene calls are TRBV20-1 and TRBJ2-1; 15 nucleotides agree with TRBD2. The CDR3 sequence: CSAEGTSGRNNEQFF. The DNA for the CDR3 is TGCAGTGCAGAAGGGACTAGCGGGAGGAACAATGAGCAGTTCTTC.